The clone carrying this TCR beta chain was counted many times. Antigen: not known. This CDR3 spans 16 amino acids. Trimming shortened V by 0 bases and J by 1 base, and 12 bases separated the two germline ends. CDR1 is SGHRS and CDR2 is YFSETQ in the germline V gene. This entry belongs to a study of neurological immune-mediated disorders. The starting material, 2 million PBMCs stored at -80 C, gave rise to the unsorted libraries. General study results and limits: While HTLV-1-associated myelopathy showed the greatest TCR clonal expansion, multiple sclerosis showed the least, falling below healthy controls. Among expanded clones, no CDR3 amino acid sequences were shared across subjects, a pattern suggesting private repertoires in all groups.

The cDNA came from 5'RACE, which used 10-nucleotide random UMIs. A single record per CDR3 protein comes from TCRdb applying MiXCR to the 5' RACE reads. The sample has about 46,000 distinct CDR3 sequences; around a tenth are singletons. Sequencing was done on a sample of PBMCs. J is TRBJ2-3 and V is TRBV5-1; D is undetermined. The receptor was isolated from a man aged 70-80 years with HTLV-1-associated myelopathy (HAM/TSP). In nucleotides, the CDR3 is TGCGCCAGCAGCTTGGGAAGCTACGAACGCACAGATACGCAGTATTTT. Translation gives CASSLGSYERTDTQYF.